This TCR beta chain was sequenced for a study of CD8 T cells in ankylosing spondylitis. The germline V gene has CDR1 SGHRS and CDR2 YFSETQ. This CDR3 contains 16 residues. The germline V and J ends were trimmed by 0 bases and 5 bases, with 15 bases remaining between them. This clonotype was detected ten times or more. No antigen is known for it. Libraries for TCR beta were made by quantitative 5'-RACE with molecular barcodes. TCRdb re-called the 5' RACE reads through MiXCR, storing one row per CDR3 protein. The table shows about 240,000 distinct CDR3 sequences, with roughly 8% occurring only once. General observations from the study: Peripheral blood samples showed relatively rare disease-linked clones, and these clones were CD8+. A TCR beta motif made of under 10 highly homologous variants seemed typical of ankylosing spondylitis blood. Disease-linked clones were reportedly significantly enriched in matched ankylosing spondylitis synovial fluid.

The receptor was derived from a female donor with ankylosing spondylitis or in good health (not recorded which). Sequencing was done on a sample of blood, either unsorted or a sorted T cell fraction (not recorded which). The chain combines TRBV5-1 with TRBJ2-4; TRBD1 is a possible D gene (5 bases). The CDR3 DNA reads TGCGCCAGCAGCTTGGCGTTTGGGGAAGGGGAAAACATTCAGTACTTC. Translating gives CASSLAFGEGENIQYF.